The rows below give T cell receptor beta chains drawn from one sample of a study of siplizumab effects on memory and regulatory T cells. TCRdb's copy holds only in-frame clones and misses some; the assay was immunoSEQ multiplex PCR. Of 100,000 to 120,000 clones in the sample, roughly 90% were seen once. Sequenced: CD4+ T cells sorted from blood. The source is a human donor in good health. The CDR3 runs from the conserved cysteine through the conserved F or W. The D gene is left open where the match is weak. Clone sizes are given selectively: once, few, many, or a class where the clone is expanded.

v_call	clone_size	cdr3_length	j_call	d_call	cdr3_nt	cdr3_aa
TRBV7-7	NA	20	TRBJ2-2	TRBD2	TGTGCTAGCAGCAGATTGAGCGGACTAGCGGGAGACCCAAACACCGGGGAGCTGTTTTTT	CASSRLSGLAGDPNTGELFF
TRBV18	NA	12	TRBJ2-3	NA	TGTGCCAGCAGACCCGGGCAAGATACGCAGTATTTT	CASRPGQDTQYF
TRBV7-3	NA	16	TRBJ1-1	TRBD1	TGTGCCAGCAGCTCATTCCCGGGACAGGGGAACACTGAAGCTTTCTTT	CASSSFPGQGNTEAFF
TRBV5-1	NA	15	TRBJ2-1	NA	TGCGCCAGCAGCTTAGGCGGGCTTTCCTACAATGAGCAGTTCTTC	CASSLGGLSYNEQFF
TRBV6-1	NA	15	TRBJ1-1	NA	TGTGCCAGCAGTGAAGACGCGGCGTCGAACACTGAAGCTTTCTTT	CASSEDAASNTEAFF
TRBV18	once	13	TRBJ1-2	NA	TGTGCCAGCTCAACTGCGGGGGGCCGGGGCTACACCTTC	CASSTAGGRGYTF
TRBV30	NA	15	TRBJ1-4	TRBD1	TGTGCCTGGAGGGGGACAGGGGGCCAAGATGAAAAACTGTTTTTT	CAWRGTGGQDEKLFF
TRBV2	NA	16	TRBJ2-3	TRBD2	TGTGCCAGCAGTTTCTCTCTAGCGGGAGGCACAGATACGCAGTATTTT	CASSFSLAGGTDTQYF
TRBV15	NA	13	TRBJ1-1	NA	TGTGCCACCAGCAGTAACTTGGGCACTGAAGCTTTCTTT	CATSSNLGTEAFF
TRBV2	NA	14	TRBJ2-3	NA	TGTGCCAGCAGTCCGCCAGGGATTGGGGATACGCAGTATTTT	CASSPPGIGDTQYF
TRBV5-8	once	15	TRBJ2-3	NA	TGTGCCAGCAGCTTGGGTTCCGATTTAGGAGTTACGCAGTATTTT	CASSLGSDLGVTQYF
TRBV7-2	NA	15	TRBJ1-6	NA	TGTGCCAGCAGCTTTGGAGGGAACTATAATTCACCCCTCCACTTT	CASSFGGNYNSPLHF
TRBV7-2	NA	16	TRBJ1-2	NA	TGTGCCAGCAGCCTCCGCTCAGGGAATGGAGTCTATGGCTACACCTTC	CASSLRSGNGVYGYTF
TRBV18	NA	16	TRBJ2-1	TRBD1	TGTGCCAGCTCTCCCGGGACAGGGGTGACCTACAATGAGCAGTTCTTC	CASSPGTGVTYNEQFF
TRBV28	NA	15	TRBJ2-5	NA	TGTGCCAGCAGTTTATGGCCGGAGGGGTCAGAGACCCAGTACTTC	CASSLWPEGSETQYF
TRBV4-1	once	16	TRBJ2-1	NA	TGCGCCAGCAGCCAAGATTTATTGGGGGCTTACAATGAGCAGTTCTTC	CASSQDLLGAYNEQFF
TRBV7-2	NA	16	TRBJ2-4	TRBD2	TGTGCCAGCAGCGACAAGTCCGGGGGGGCTTTTCGCATTCAGTACTTC	CASSDKSGGAFRIQYF
TRBV4-1	once	18	TRBJ2-2	TRBD2	TGCGCCAGCAGCCAAGTAGTAGCGGGAGGGTCGAACACCGGGGAGCTGTTTTTT	CASSQVVAGGSNTGELFF
TRBV19	NA	15	TRBJ1-4	NA	TGTGCCAGTAGCACGGGCCTCCTAGGGGGTGAAAAACTGTTTTTT	CASSTGLLGGEKLFF
TRBV5-1	NA	15	TRBJ1-5	NA	TGCGCCAGCAGCCCGGATGGAGGGGTGGGGCAGCCCCAGCATTTT	CASSPDGGVGQPQHF
TRBV12-5	once	12	TRBJ1-2	NA	TGTGCTAGTTCTTATCGACAGGCGGGCTACACCTTC	CASSYRQAGYTF
TRBV29-1	NA	13	TRBJ2-7	NA	TGCAGCGTTGAGGCTACAAGCGGAAGCGAGCAGTACTTC	CSVEATSGSEQYF
TRBV14	few	19	TRBJ1-1	NA	TGTGCCAGCAGCCCAGATGGAGGTCTGGGGTTAAGTTTGCACACTGAAGCTTTCTTT	CASSPDGGLGLSLHTEAFF
TRBV6-1	NA	13	TRBJ2-3	NA	TGTGCCAGCAGTGAAGCGTCCCGGGATACGCAGTATTTT	CASSEASRDTQYF
TRBV7-9	few	12	TRBJ2-7	NA	TGTGCCAGCAGCTTAGCGAGGAACAGACCGTACTTC	CASSLARNRPYF
TRBV11-3	NA	15	TRBJ2-1	TRBD2	TGTGCCAGCAGCTTAGGTAGCGGGAGCTATAATGAGCAGTTCTTC	CASSLGSGSYNEQFF
TRBV18	NA	16	TRBJ1-1	TRBD1	TGTGCCAGCTCACGCGGGGACAGGGGGATGAACACTGAAGCTTTCTTT	CASSRGDRGMNTEAFF
TRBV6-5	NA	15	TRBJ1-4	NA	TGTGCCAGCAGTTACGGGGGCAGATGGAATGAAAAACTGTTTTTT	CASSYGGRWNEKLFF
TRBV6-1	NA	15	TRBJ1-2	TRBD1	TGTGCCGGCAGTGGACGAGACAGGGGGAACTATGGCTACACCTTC	CAGSGRDRGNYGYTF
TRBV27	NA	16	TRBJ1-4	NA	TGTGCCAGCACCAAATTAGGGGGAACAACTAATGAAAAACTGTTTTTT	CASTKLGGTTNEKLFF
TRBV18	NA	14	TRBJ1-4	NA	TGTGCCAGCTCAGCGGTTCCGGGCCCCCTAAAACTGTTTTTT	CASSAVPGPLKLFF
TRBV6-5	NA	16	TRBJ2-4	NA	TGTGCCAGCAGTTACGGTGGGGGGCTAGCCAAAAACATTCAGTACTTC	CASSYGGGLAKNIQYF
TRBV19	NA	15	TRBJ1-5	NA	TGTGCCAGTAGTATCGGGGAAGGTTCGGGTCAGCCCCAGCATTTT	CASSIGEGSGQPQHF
TRBV6-6	NA	15	TRBJ1-2	NA	TGTGCCAGCAGTTACTCGTCAAGGGGGGGCTATGGCTACACCTTC	CASSYSSRGGYGYTF
TRBV18	NA	14	TRBJ1-1	NA	TGTGCCAGCTCACCTATGGACAGAAACACTGAAGCTTTCTTT	CASSPMDRNTEAFF
TRBV9	NA	18	TRBJ2-6	NA	TGTGCCAGCAGCGTATCGGGCAGTGCCATCTCTGGGGCCAACGTCCTGACTTTC	CASSVSGSAISGANVLTF
TRBV9	NA	12	TRBJ1-6	NA	TGTGCCAGCAGTGGAAACGGTTCACCCCTCCACTTT	CASSGNGSPLHF
TRBV29-1	NA	14	TRBJ2-1	TRBD2	TGCAGCGTTGGACTAGCGGGAGTCTTAGATGAGCAGTTCTTC	CSVGLAGVLDEQFF
TRBV5-1	NA	17	TRBJ2-3	NA	TGCGCCAGCAGCGTTTCGACGGGCGACAGCATGGCGAGGGCGCAGTATTTT	CASSVSTGDSMARAQYF
TRBV6-5	NA	15	TRBJ1-3	NA	TGTGCCAGCAGTTACTCCCACCCCGGAACGAACACCATATATTTT	CASSYSHPGTNTIYF
TRBV5-1	few	15	TRBJ1-2	TRBD1	TGCGCCAGCAGTCTTCAGGGGGACTCTAACTATGGCTACACCTTC	CASSLQGDSNYGYTF
TRBV13	NA	18	TRBJ1-1	NA	TGTGCCAGCAGCACCTTGGGGAGGGCGACGCGCATGAACACTGAAGCTTTCTTT	CASSTLGRATRMNTEAFF
TRBV19	NA	16	TRBJ1-3	NA	TGTGCCAGTACCTCCTCCTTTCAGGGCTCTGGAAACACCATATATTTT	CASTSSFQGSGNTIYF
TRBV28	few	13	TRBJ2-5	NA	TGTGCCGGATCTCGGGATCCTCAAGAGACCCAGTACTTC	CAGSRDPQETQYF
TRBV5-1	once	14	TRBJ2-1	TRBD1	TGCGCCAGCAGCTTGAGGACAGGGAGCCATGAGCAGTTCTTC	CASSLRTGSHEQFF
TRBV4-2	NA	16	TRBJ2-4	TRBD2	TGTGCCAGCAGCCCCAGCGGGGGGGCGCCCAAAAACATTCAGTACTTC	CASSPSGGAPKNIQYF
TRBV6-1	NA	13	TRBJ2-3	TRBD2	TGTGCCAACAAGCGGGAGGGCACAGATACGCAGTATTTT	CANKREGTDTQYF
TRBV7-6	NA	17	TRBJ2-2	NA	TGTGCCAGCAGCTTAGTGTTGGGGGCAATAGACACCGGGGAGCTGTTTTTT	CASSLVLGAIDTGELFF
TRBV7-9	NA	13	TRBJ1-2	NA	TGTGCCAGCAGCCGGGACATGAACTATGGCTACACCTTC	CASSRDMNYGYTF
TRBV19	NA	15	TRBJ2-1	TRBD2	TGTGCCAGTAGTAAGAGCGGGAGGGCTCACAATGAGCAGTTCTTC	CASSKSGRAHNEQFF
TRBV7-8	NA	15	TRBJ1-1	TRBD1	TGTGCCAGCAGCTTACCCCGTTCAGGGGGAACTGAAGCTTTCTTT	CASSLPRSGGTEAFF
TRBV9	NA	13	TRBJ1-1	NA	TGTGCCAGCAGCGTTGGGCGGAACACTGAAGCTTTCTTT	CASSVGRNTEAFF
TRBV18	NA	14	TRBJ2-1	NA	TGTGCCAGCTCACCACTGACACAAAACAATGAGCAGTTCTTC	CASSPLTQNNEQFF
TRBV28	NA	16	TRBJ1-5	TRBD1	TGTGCCAGCAGCAAGACAGGGATTTATAGCAATCAGCCCCAGCATTTT	CASSKTGIYSNQPQHF
TRBV6-1	once	13	TRBJ2-1	NA	TGTGCCAGCAGTTCCAGGTCTCACAATGAGCAGTTCTTC	CASSSRSHNEQFF
TRBV5-1	NA	15	TRBJ2-7	NA	TGCGCCAGCAGCTTGGGCCCGGAAGCTGCCTACGAGCAGTACTTC	CASSLGPEAAYEQYF
TRBV19	NA	15	TRBJ1-2	NA	TGTGCCAGTATCCCCACTACGTGGCGGTACTATGGCTACACCTTC	CASIPTTWRYYGYTF
TRBV2	NA	14	TRBJ2-3	NA	TGTGCCACCGCTAGGTTGATCACCACAGATACGCAGTATTTT	CATARLITTDTQYF